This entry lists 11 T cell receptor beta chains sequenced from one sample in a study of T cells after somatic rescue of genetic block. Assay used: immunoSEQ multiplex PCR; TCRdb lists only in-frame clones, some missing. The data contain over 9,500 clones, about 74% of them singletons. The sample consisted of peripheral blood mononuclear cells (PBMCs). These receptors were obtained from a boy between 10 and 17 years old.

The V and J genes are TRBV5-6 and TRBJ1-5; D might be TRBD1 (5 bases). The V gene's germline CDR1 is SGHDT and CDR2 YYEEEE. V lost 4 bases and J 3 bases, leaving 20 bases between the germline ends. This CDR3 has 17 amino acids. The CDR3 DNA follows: TGTGCCAGCAGCCTTAGGAAAGGCGACAGATTCAATCAGCCCCAGCATTTT. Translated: CASSLRKGDRFNQPQHF.

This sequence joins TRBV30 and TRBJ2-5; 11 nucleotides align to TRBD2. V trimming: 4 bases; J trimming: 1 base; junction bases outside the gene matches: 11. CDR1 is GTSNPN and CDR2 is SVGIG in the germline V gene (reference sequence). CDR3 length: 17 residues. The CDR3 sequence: CAWIPGLAEAGQETQYF. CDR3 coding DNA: TGTGCCTGGATCCCGGGACTAGCGGAGGCAGGCCAAGAGACCCAGTACTTC.

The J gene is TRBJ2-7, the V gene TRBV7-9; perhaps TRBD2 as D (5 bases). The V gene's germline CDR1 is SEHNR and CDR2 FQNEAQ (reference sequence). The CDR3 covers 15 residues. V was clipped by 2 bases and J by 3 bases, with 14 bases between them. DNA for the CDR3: TGTGCCAGCAGCTTAAGTAGCGCCGGAGGCTACGAGCAGTACTTC. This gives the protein CASSLSSAGGYEQYF. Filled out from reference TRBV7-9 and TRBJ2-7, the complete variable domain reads DTGVSQNPRHKITKRGQNVTFRCDPISEHNRLYWYRQTLGQGPEFLTYFQNEAQLEKSRLLSDRFSAERPKGSFSTLEIQRTEQGDSAMYLCASSLSSAGGYEQYFGPGTRLTVT.

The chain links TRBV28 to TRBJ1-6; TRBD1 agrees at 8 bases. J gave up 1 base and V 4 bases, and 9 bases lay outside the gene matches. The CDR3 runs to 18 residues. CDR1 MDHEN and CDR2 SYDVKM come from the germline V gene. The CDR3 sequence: CASSSFRGRGSYNSPLHF. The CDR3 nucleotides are TGTGCCAGCAGTTCCTTCAGGGGGCGCGGATCCTATAATTCACCCCTCCACTTT.

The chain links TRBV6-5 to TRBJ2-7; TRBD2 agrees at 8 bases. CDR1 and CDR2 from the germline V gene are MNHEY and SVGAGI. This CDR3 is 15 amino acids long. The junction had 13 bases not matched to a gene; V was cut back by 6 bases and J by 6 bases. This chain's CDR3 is CASSRAGGGPLEQYF. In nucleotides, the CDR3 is TGTGCCAGCAGCCGGGCCGGCGGGGGGCCCCTCGAGCAGTACTTC.

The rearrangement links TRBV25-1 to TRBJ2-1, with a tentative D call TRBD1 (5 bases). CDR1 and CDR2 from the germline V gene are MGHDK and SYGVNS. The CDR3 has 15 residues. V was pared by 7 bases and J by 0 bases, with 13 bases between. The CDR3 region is CASTGHHVSYNEQFF. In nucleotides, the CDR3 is TGTGCCAGCACCGGACACCACGTCTCCTACAATGAGCAGTTCTTC.

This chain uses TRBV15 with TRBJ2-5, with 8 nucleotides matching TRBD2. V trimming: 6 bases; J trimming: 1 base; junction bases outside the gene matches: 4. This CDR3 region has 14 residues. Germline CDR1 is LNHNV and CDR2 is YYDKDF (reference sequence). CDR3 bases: TGTGCCACCAGAGAACGGGGGGGCCAAGAGACCCAGTACTTC. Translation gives CATRERGGQETQYF.

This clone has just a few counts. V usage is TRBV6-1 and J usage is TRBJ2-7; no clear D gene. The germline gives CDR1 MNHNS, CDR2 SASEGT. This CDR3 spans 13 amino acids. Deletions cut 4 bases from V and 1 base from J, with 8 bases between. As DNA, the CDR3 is TGTGCCAGCAGTGTCCTAGGTTCCTACGAGCAGTACTTC. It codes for CASSVLGSYEQYF.

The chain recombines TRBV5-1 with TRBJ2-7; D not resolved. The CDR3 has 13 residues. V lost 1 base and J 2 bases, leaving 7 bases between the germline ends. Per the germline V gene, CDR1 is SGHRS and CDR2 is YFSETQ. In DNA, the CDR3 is TGCGCCAGCAGCTTGTACCCCACCTACGAGCAGTACTTC. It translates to CASSLYPTYEQYF. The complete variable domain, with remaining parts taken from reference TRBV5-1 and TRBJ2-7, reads KAGVTQTPRYLIKTRGQQVTLSCSPISGHRSVSWYQQTPGQGLQFLFEYFSETQRNKGNFPGRFSGRQFSNSRSEMNVSTLELGDSALYLCASSLYPTYEQYFGPGTRLTVT.

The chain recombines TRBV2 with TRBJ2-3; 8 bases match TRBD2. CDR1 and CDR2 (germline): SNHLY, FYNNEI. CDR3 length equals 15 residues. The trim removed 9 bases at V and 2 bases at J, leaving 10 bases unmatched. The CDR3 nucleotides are TGTGCCAGTTTGCCGGGACTAGGTGCCACAGATACGCAGTATTTT. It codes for CASLPGLGATDTQYF.

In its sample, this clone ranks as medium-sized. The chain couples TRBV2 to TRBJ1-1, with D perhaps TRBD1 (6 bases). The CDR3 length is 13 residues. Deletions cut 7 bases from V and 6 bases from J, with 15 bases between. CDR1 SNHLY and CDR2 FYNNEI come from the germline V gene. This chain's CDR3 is CASIGQSSAEAFF. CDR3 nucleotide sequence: TGTGCCAGCATCGGACAGTCTTCGGCTGAAGCTTTCTTT.